This passage covers 32 T cell receptor beta chains from one sample sequenced in a study of neurological immune-mediated disorders. MiXCR was run by TCRdb on the 5' RACE reads, yielding one entry per CDR3 protein. The sample has approximately 48,000 distinct CDR3 sequences, roughly 15% seen once; the top ten hold 4% to 4.5%. The material sequenced was PBMCs. Source of these receptors: a man aged 60 to 69 in good health.

Turning to this clonotype: This may stem from a read error, because a much larger clone lies one nucleotide away. The conserved phenylalanine or tryptophan normally closing the CDR3 is absent here, so this likely arose from a read error. In nucleotides, the CDR3 is TGTGCCACCAGTGGATATAGCGGGGGGGATTCTGGGGCCAACGTCCTGACTTAC. Amino acids: CATSGYSGGDSGANVLTY. The rearrangement links TRBV24-1 to TRBJ2-6, with 11 bases lining up with TRBD2. Germline CDR1 and CDR2: KGHDR and SFDVKD. V trimming: 5 bases; J trimming: 1 base; junction bases outside the gene matches: 6. The CDR3 has 18 residues.

This clonotype was seen ten or more times. This chain links TRBV7-2 with TRBJ2-5; D is perhaps TRBD1 (5 bases). CDR3 length: 12 residues. Germline lookup yields CDR1 SGHTA and CDR2 FQGNSA. The V end was cut by 5 bases, the J end by 3 bases, with 7 bases between. The CDR3 protein is CASSPTEETQYF. CDR3 DNA sequence: TGTGCCAGCAGCCCGACAGAAGAGACCCAGTACTTC.

V usage is TRBV5-1 and J usage is TRBJ2-2; 7 bases agree with TRBD2. Germline CDR1 reads SGHRS; CDR2 reads YFSETQ. Trimming cost V 4 bases and J 2 bases; bases outside gene matches: 5. CDR3 length equals 15 residues. CDR3 amino acids: CASSPGRLNTGELFF. The DNA for the CDR3 is TGCGCCAGCAGCCCCGGGAGGCTCAACACCGGGGAGCTGTTTTTT.

Ten or more counts support this clonotype. The rearrangement joins TRBV5-6 to TRBJ1-5, with no clear D. Per the germline V gene, CDR1 is SGHDT and CDR2 is YYEEEE. Trimming shortened V by 1 base and J by 5 bases, and 4 bases separated the two germline ends. The CDR3 runs to 12 residues. CDR3 sequence: CASSLRDQPQHF. The CDR3, as DNA: TGTGCCAGCAGCTTGCGTGATCAGCCCCAGCATTTT.

This sequence joins TRBV11-2 and TRBJ2-5; no reliable D call. This CDR3 is built from 14 residues. Germline CDR1 SGHAT, CDR2 FQNNGV. V was cut by 6 bases and J by 5 bases, with 16 bases left in between. Here the CDR3 DNA reads TGTGCCAGCAGGTCCGTGACTGTATGTGAGACCCAGTACTTC. Residues: CASRSVTVCETQYF.

The sample holds many counts of this clonotype. This CDR3 is CSARDPSGRVYEQYF. The DNA of the CDR3 is TGCAGTGCTAGAGATCCCAGCGGGAGGGTCTACGAGCAGTACTTC. The chain combines TRBV20-1 with TRBJ2-7; TRBD2 aligns across 10 bases. CDR1 is DFQATT, CDR2 SNEGSKA, per germline (reference sequence). This CDR3 is built from 15 residues. After removal of 0 bases from V and 3 bases from J, the junction contained 5 bases not matched to a gene.

Of note for this clonotype: A much larger clone differs from this one at a single base, so this may be a read error. This sequence joins TRBV3-1 and TRBJ2-1; 9 positions match TRBD2. The V gene's germline CDR1 is LGHDT and CDR2 YNNKEL (reference sequence). The CDR3 has 16 residues. CDR3 coding DNA: TGTGCCAGCAGCTCCCTGCGGGAGGGCCCCTACAATGAGCAGTTGTTC. It translates to CASSSLREGPYNEQLF.

This clonotype was counted ten times or more. The rearrangement joins TRBV27 to TRBJ1-1; 7 nucleotides align to TRBD1. V gave up 1 base and J gave up 0 bases; unmatched junction bases: 8. Germline CDR1 reads MNHEY; CDR2 reads SMNVEV (reference sequence). CDR3 length: 17 amino acids. The CDR3 loop is CASSLFGMGTVNTEAFF. In DNA form, the CDR3 reads TGTGCCAGCAGTTTATTCGGCATGGGGACAGTGAACACTGAAGCTTTCTTT.

This clonotype was seen a few times. This sequence joins TRBV7-2 and TRBJ2-1; 12 bases map to TRBD2. CDR1 is SGHTA, CDR2 FQGNSA, per germline. V shed 5 bases and J 10 bases; nucleotides not matched to a gene: 12. CDR3 length: 16 amino acids. As DNA, the CDR3 is TGTGCCAGCAGCCCGAGGGCGCTAGCGGGAGGGGGAGAGCAGTTCTTC. Its protein product is CASSPRALAGGGEQFF.

The table lists this clonotype with many counts. The rearrangement joins TRBV7-3 to TRBJ2-5; possibly TRBD2 for D (6 bases). CDR1 and CDR2 from the germline V gene are SGHTA and FQGTGA. With 5 bases removed from V and 2 bases from J, the gap between germline ends came to 15 bases. The CDR3 has 15 residues. The CDR3 nucleotides read TGTGCCAGCAGCCTCGGTCTCGGACTACAAGAGACCCAGTACTTC. As protein: CASSLGLGLQETQYF.

This clonotype was observed at least ten times. J is TRBJ1-2 and V is TRBV20-1, with TRBD1 identical over 7 bases. The V gene's germline CDR1 is DFQATT and CDR2 SNEGSKA (reference sequence). V dropped 4 bases and J dropped 8; count of bases not matched to a gene: 16. CDR3 length: 15 residues. CDR3 residues: CSAIRDSGFGRGYTF. CDR3 bases: TGCAGTGCTATCCGGGACAGCGGATTCGGTCGGGGCTACACCTTC.

This clonotype was found many times. The chain recombines TRBV4-1 with TRBJ2-5; perhaps TRBD2 as D (6 bases). Germline CDR1 is MGHRA and CDR2 is YSYEKL. The ends were cut back, 4 bases at V and 4 bases at J, with 19 bases in the middle. The CDR3 runs to 16 residues. DNA for the CDR3: TGCGCCAGCAGCCGCGGGGACCTACAAATTTCAGAGACCCAGTACTTC. Its translation is CASSRGDLQISETQYF.

This clonotype was seen many times. V and J are TRBV5-1 and TRBJ2-6, with 10 bases identical to TRBD1. With 2 bases clipped from V and 5 bases from J, the junction kept 1 base outside the gene matches. From germline, CDR1 is SGHRS and CDR2 YFSETQ. This CDR3 region has 15 residues. The DNA of the CDR3 is TGCGCCAGCAGCTTAGACAGGGGGCGGGCCAACGTCCTGACTTTC. Protein product: CASSLDRGRANVLTF. The variable domain in full, with the rest retrieved from reference TRBV5-1 and TRBJ2-6, is KAGVTQTPRYLIKTRGQQVTLSCSPISGHRSVSWYQQTPGQGLQFLFEYFSETQRNKGNFPGRFSGRQFSNSRSEMNVSTLELGDSALYLCASSLDRGRANVLTFGAGSRLTVL.

Ten or more counts support this clonotype. The CDR3 protein is CASSFSGRGQETQYF. The DNA of the CDR3 is TGTGCCAGCAGCTTTAGCGGGAGGGGTCAAGAGACCCAGTACTTC. V usage is TRBV5-4 and J usage is TRBJ2-5; TRBD2 agrees at 11 bases. The CDR3 sequence is 15 residues long. The germline gives CDR1 SGHNT, CDR2 YYREEE (reference sequence). J gave up 2 bases and V 2 bases, and 2 bases lay outside the gene matches.

This clonotype was seen more than once but under ten times. The CDR3 reads CASSHAGYRRDSLRGEQFF. CDR3 coding DNA: TGTGCCAGCAGTCATGCAGGGTATCGCAGGGACTCCTTGCGTGGGGAGCAGTTCTTC. The chain combines TRBV12-3 or TRBV12-4 with TRBJ2-1; perhaps TRBD2 as D (6 bases). V gave up 5 bases and J gave up 10 bases, with 33 bases separating them. The CDR3 has 19 residues.

Ten or more counts support this clonotype. V gene TRBV5-6 combines with J gene TRBJ1-1, with 7 nucleotides matching TRBD1. CDR1 and CDR2 from the germline V gene are SGHDT and YYEEEE. With 4 bases clipped from V and 2 bases from J, the junction kept 8 bases outside the gene matches. The CDR3 contains 15 residues. The CDR3 region has the DNA TGTGCCAGCAGCCTCAGGGGGAAGAAAAACACTGAAGCTTTCTTT. Protein sequence: CASSLRGKKNTEAFF.

This clonotype was seen ten or more times. The chain links TRBV9 to TRBJ1-2, with D tentatively TRBD1 (5 bases). Per the germline V gene, CDR1 is SGDLS and CDR2 is YYNGEE. V dropped 0 bases and J dropped 0 bases, with 12 bases sitting between them. The CDR3 runs 16 residues. The CDR3 DNA sequence: TGTGCCAGCAGCGTAGGGGCAGGGCTTCCTAACTATGGCTACACCTTC. It codes for CASSVGAGLPNYGYTF.

There are many counts of this clonotype. The chain carries TRBV29-1 and TRBJ2-3; 7 bases are a match to TRBD2. CDR3 size: 16 residues. Germline trimming cut 2 bases from V and 4 bases from J; bases unmatched to any gene: 12. Looked up from germline, CDR1 is SQVTM and CDR2 is ANQGSEA. CDR3 protein: CSVEIGGGGSADTQYF. In nucleotides, the CDR3 is TGCAGCGTTGAAATCGGTGGGGGAGGGAGTGCAGATACGCAGTATTTT.

In its sample, this clonotype was seen many times. The rearrangement joins TRBV7-8 to TRBJ1-2, with a weak D call TRBD1 (6 bases). Trimming stripped 3 bases from V and 2 bases from J, with 10 bases between. Germline V gives CDR1 SGHVS, CDR2 FQNEAQ. The CDR3 loop spans 14 amino acids. CDR3 in amino acids: CASSLEQGNYGYTF. CDR3 DNA sequence: TGTGCCAGCAGCTTGGAGCAGGGGAACTATGGCTACACCTTC. The complete variable domain, with remaining parts taken from reference TRBV7-8 and TRBJ1-2, reads GAGVSQSPRYKVAKRGQDVALRCDPISGHVSLFWYQQALGQGPEFLTYFQNEAQLDKSGLPSDRFFAERPEGSVSTLKIQRTQQEDSAVYLCASSLEQGNYGYTFGSGTRLTVV.

This clonotype was seen ten or more times. The gene calls are TRBV7-2 and TRBJ1-1, with TRBD1 matching 7 bases. This CDR3 has 14 residues. The V gene end was trimmed by 3 bases and the J gene end by 5 bases; junction bases not matched to a gene: 6. Germline V gene lookup returns CDR1 SGHTA and CDR2 FQGNSA. CDR3 amino acids: CASSFGTVGTEAFF. The DNA of the CDR3 is TGTGCCAGCAGCTTCGGGACAGTGGGAACTGAAGCTTTCTTT.

The table lists this clonotype with many counts. The chain employs TRBV7-3 and TRBJ2-1; 9 bases fit TRBD2. The germline V gene encodes CDR1 SGHTA and CDR2 FQGTGA. With 1 base clipped from V and 2 bases from J, the junction kept 6 bases outside the gene matches. The CDR3 totals 17 residues. CDR3 residues: CASSLSGSGSAYNEQFF. The CDR3 DNA sequence: TGTGCCAGCAGCTTAAGTGGTAGCGGGAGTGCCTACAATGAGCAGTTCTTC.

This clonotype was observed once. V is TRBV4-2 and J is TRBJ2-7, with 7 bases identical to TRBD1. Germline CDR1 and CDR2: LGHNA and YNFKEQ. J gave up 4 bases and V 5 bases, and 8 bases lay outside the gene matches. This CDR3 region has 14 residues. CDR3 in DNA: TGTGCCAGCAGCGACCGGACAGGAGTGTACGAGCAGTACTTC. Translated: CASSDRTGVYEQYF.

This clonotype was seen many times. The chain is built from TRBV12-3 or TRBV12-4 and TRBJ2-1, with TRBD2 matching over 12 bases. The ends lost 6 bases at V and 5 bases at J; junction bases unmatched: 2. The CDR3 loop spans 14 amino acids. CDR3 sequence (DNA): TGTGCCAGCAGAGGACTAGCGGGGAACAATGAGCAGTTCTTC. Its translation is CASRGLAGNNEQFF.

This clonotype was recorded many times. The chain combines TRBV6-5 with TRBJ2-5; D is tentatively TRBD1 or TRBD2 (6 bases each). Germline CDR1 is MNHEY and CDR2 is SVGAGI. The CDR3 runs 14 residues. V was pared by 0 bases and J by 5 bases, with 10 bases between. CDR3 sequence (DNA): TGTGCCAGCAGTTACTCAGGGGGAGGCGAGACCCAGTACTTC. It encodes CASSYSGGGETQYF.

This clonotype has at least ten counts. The rearrangement links TRBV20-1 to TRBJ2-7, with 10 bases identical to TRBD1. This CDR3 comprises 16 residues. CDR1 and CDR2 from the germline V gene are DFQATT and SNEGSKA (reference sequence). V lost 2 bases to trimming and J lost 0 bases; unmatched junction nucleotides: 7. This CDR3 reads CSARRERDRGSYEQYF. DNA for the CDR3: TGCAGTGCTAGAAGAGAAAGGGACAGGGGCTCCTACGAGCAGTACTTC.

This clonotype was recorded at least ten times. This chain connects TRBV9 to TRBJ2-7; 12 nucleotides align to TRBD2. CDR1 SGDLS and CDR2 YYNGEE come from the germline V gene. This CDR3 spans 16 amino acids. Trimming removed 0 bases from V and 4 bases from J; junction bases left unmatched: 5. The CDR3 loop reads CASSVGLAGGPYEQYF. CDR3 in DNA: TGTGCCAGCAGCGTAGGCCTAGCGGGAGGGCCTTACGAGCAGTACTTC. Based on the CDR3 plus reference TRBV9 and TRBJ2-7, the full variable domain is DSGVTQTPKHLITATGQRVTLRCSPRSGDLSVYWYQQSLDQGLQFLIQYYNGEERAKGNILERFSAQQFPDLHSELNLSSLELGDSALYFCASSVGLAGGPYEQYFGPGTRLTVT.

This clonotype was found many times. The gene calls are TRBV6-6 and TRBJ2-7; D perhaps matches TRBD2 (6 bases). Germline CDR1 reads MNHNY; CDR2 reads SVGAGI (reference sequence). The CDR3 consists of 15 residues. V was clipped by 5 bases and J by 6 bases, with 20 bases between them. CDR3 sequence (DNA): TGTGCCAGCAGTCCCCGGGTACTAGCTGGTTCCGAGCAGTACTTC. It specifies CASSPRVLAGSEQYF.

This clonotype has only one observation. The chain recombines TRBV9 with TRBJ2-5, with 8 nucleotides matching TRBD1. Germline V lookup: CDR1 SGDLS, CDR2 YYNGEE. The CDR3 extends over 15 amino acids. V dropped 3 bases and J dropped 4; count of bases not matched to a gene: 8. The CDR3 is CASSDPRDRRETQYF. In DNA form, the CDR3 reads TGTGCCAGCAGCGACCCCCGGGACAGGAGAGAGACCCAGTACTTC.

This clonotype has ten or more counts. The gene calls are TRBV15 and TRBJ2-2, with D perhaps TRBD1 (5 bases). The ends were cut back, 9 bases at V and 6 bases at J, with 14 bases in the middle. This CDR3 has 13 amino acids. Germline V gene lookup returns CDR1 LNHNV and CDR2 YYDKDF (reference sequence). The CDR3 loop is CATARAKAGELFF. As DNA, the CDR3 is TGTGCCACGGCCAGGGCAAAGGCCGGGGAGCTGTTTTTT.

This clonotype has ten or more counts. The J gene is TRBJ2-7, the V gene TRBV6-1; either TRBD1 or TRBD2 may fit D (5 bases each). Germline V gene sequence: CDR1 MNHNS, CDR2 SASEGT. The CDR3 contains 15 residues. V lost 3 bases and J 1 base, leaving 13 bases between the germline ends. CDR3 protein: CASSEPGAGSYEQYF. The CDR3 DNA sequence: TGTGCCAGCAGTGAGCCCGGGGCCGGATCCTACGAGCAGTACTTC.

The V call is TRBV10-3, the J call TRBJ2-7, with TRBD2 identical over 13 bases. CDR3 length: 15 amino acids. CDR1 ENHRY and CDR2 SYGVKD come from the germline V gene. J was trimmed by 5 bases and V by 6 bases; bases with no gene match: 7. The chain's CDR3 is CAIRLGTSGTHEQYF. The CDR3 bases are TGTGCCATCAGGCTCGGGACTAGCGGGACCCACGAGCAGTACTTC.

The table lists this clonotype with many counts. This chain's CDR3 is CAISERAVNYEQYF. Written as DNA, the CDR3 is TGTGCCATCAGTGAGCGGGCCGTCAACTACGAGCAGTACTTC. The V call is TRBV10-3, the J call TRBJ2-7; D ambiguous. The germline gives CDR1 ENHRY, CDR2 SYGVKD. The CDR3 covers 14 residues. The V gene lost 2 bases and the J gene lost 3 bases, with 11 bases spanning the gap.